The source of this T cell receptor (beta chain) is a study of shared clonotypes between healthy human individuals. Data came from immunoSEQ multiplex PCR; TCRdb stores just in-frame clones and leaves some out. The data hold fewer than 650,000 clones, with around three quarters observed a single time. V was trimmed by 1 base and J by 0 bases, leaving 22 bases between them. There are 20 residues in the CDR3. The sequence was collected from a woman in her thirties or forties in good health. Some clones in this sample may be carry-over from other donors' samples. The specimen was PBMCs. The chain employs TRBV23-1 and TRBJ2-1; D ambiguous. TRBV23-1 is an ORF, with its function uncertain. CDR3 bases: TGCGCCAGCAGTCAATACGTTCCAGCCACAAGACCCTTCTCCTACAATGAGCAGTTCTTC. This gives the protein CASSQYVPATRPFSYNEQFF.